One sample yielded the 2 T cell receptor beta chains listed below, sequenced in a study of T cell responses to AZD1222 COVID-19 vaccine. Generated by immunoSEQ multiplex PCR, the TCRdb table keeps only in-frame clones and is missing some. The sample lists roughly 140,000 clones, roughly 93% occurring once. The sample in question was peripheral blood, obtained 28 days after the second AZD1222 dose. The receptor set was obtained from an adult who received the AZD1222 COVID-19 vaccine.

V is TRBV24-1 and J is TRBJ1-2; 8 bases fit TRBD1. V gave up 2 bases and J gave up 4 bases; unmatched junction bases: 5. The germline CDR1 and CDR2 sequences are KGHDR and SFDVKD. This CDR3 comprises 15 residues. The DNA for the CDR3 is TGTGCCACCAGTGATTCAGGGGGCGCGGGCTATGGCTACACCTTC. This encodes CATSDSGGAGYGYTF.

The chain combines TRBV3-1 (or the pseudogene TRBV3-2) with TRBJ2-2; 10 nucleotides agree with TRBD1. The length of the CDR3 is 15 residues. Germline loops: CDR1 LGHDT, CDR2 YNNKEL (reference sequence). After removal of 3 bases from V and 6 bases from J, the junction contained 4 bases not matched to a gene. The CDR3 here is CASSQTGGLSGELFF. The CDR3 coding sequence is TGTGCCAGCAGCCAGACAGGGGGCTTATCCGGGGAGCTGTTTTTT.